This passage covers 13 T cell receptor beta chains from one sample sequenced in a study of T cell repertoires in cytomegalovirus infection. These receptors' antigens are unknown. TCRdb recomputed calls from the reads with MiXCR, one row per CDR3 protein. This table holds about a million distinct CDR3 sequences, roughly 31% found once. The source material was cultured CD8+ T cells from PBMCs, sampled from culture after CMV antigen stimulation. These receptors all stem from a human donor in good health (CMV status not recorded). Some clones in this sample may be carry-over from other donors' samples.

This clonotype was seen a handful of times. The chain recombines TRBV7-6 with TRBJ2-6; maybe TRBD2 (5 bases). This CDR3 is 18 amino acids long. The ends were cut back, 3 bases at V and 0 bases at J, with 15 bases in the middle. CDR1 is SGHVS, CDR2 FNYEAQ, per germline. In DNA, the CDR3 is TGTGCCAGCAGCTTTACGAGGGTTAATTCCTCTGGGGCCAACGTCCTGACTTTC. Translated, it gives CASSFTRVNSSGANVLTF.

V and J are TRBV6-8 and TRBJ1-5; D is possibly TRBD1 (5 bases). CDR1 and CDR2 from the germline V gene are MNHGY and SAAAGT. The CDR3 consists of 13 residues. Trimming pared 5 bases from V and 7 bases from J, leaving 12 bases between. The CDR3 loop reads CASSGAPSQPQHF. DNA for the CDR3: TGTGCCAGCAGTGGGGCCCCATCACAGCCCCAGCATTTT.

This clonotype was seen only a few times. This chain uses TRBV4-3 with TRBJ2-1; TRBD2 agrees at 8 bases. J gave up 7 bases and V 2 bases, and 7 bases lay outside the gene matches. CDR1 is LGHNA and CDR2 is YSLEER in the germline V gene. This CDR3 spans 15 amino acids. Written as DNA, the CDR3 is TGCGCCAGCAGCCAACAGTCGGGGGGGTTAAATGAGCAGTTCTTC. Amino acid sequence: CASSQQSGGLNEQFF.

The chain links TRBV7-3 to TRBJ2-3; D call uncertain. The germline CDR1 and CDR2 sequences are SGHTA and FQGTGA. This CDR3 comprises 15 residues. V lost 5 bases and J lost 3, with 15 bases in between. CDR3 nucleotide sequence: TGTGCCAGCAGCCCCCGGCTTTTTCGGACAGATACGCAGTATTTT. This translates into CASSPRLFRTDTQYF.

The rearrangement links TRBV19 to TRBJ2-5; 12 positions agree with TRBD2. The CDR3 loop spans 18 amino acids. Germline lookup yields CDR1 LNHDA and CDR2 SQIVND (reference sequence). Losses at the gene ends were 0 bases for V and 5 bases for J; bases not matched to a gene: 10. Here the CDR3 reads CASSIDLTSGGTGETQYF. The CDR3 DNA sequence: TGTGCCAGTAGTATAGATTTGACTAGCGGGGGCACAGGGGAGACCCAGTACTTC.

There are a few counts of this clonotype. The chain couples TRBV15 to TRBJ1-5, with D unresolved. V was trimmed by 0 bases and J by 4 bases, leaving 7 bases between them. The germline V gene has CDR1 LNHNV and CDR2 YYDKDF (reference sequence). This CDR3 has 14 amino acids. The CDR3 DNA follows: TGTGCCACCAGCAGAGATTACGGGAATCAGCCCCAGCATTTT. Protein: CATSRDYGNQPQHF. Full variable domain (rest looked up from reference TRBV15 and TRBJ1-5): DAMVIQNPRYQVTQFGKPVTLSCSQTLNHNVMYWYQQKSSQAPKLLFHYYDKDFNNEADTPDNFQSRRPNTSFCFLDIRSPGLGDTAMYLCATSRDYGNQPQHFGDGTRLSIL.

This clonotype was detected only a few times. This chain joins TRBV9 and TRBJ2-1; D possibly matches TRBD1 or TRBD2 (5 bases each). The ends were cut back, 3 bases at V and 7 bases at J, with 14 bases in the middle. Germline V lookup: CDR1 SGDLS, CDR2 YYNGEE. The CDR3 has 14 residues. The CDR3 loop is CASSDGAGKNEQFF. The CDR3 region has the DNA TGTGCCAGCAGCGATGGGGCCGGGAAGAATGAGCAGTTCTTC.

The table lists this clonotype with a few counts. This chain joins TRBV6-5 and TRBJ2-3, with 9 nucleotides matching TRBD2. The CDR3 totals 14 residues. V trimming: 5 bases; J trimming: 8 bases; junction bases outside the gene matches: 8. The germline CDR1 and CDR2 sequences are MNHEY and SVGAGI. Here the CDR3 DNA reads TGTGCCAGCAGTGCGCGGGGGGGCCTTGGTACGCAGTATTTT. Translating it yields CASSARGGLGTQYF.

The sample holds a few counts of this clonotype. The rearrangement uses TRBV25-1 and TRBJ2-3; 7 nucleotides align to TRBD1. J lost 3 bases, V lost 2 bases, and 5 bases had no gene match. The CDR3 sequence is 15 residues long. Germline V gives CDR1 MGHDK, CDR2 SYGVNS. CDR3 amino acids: CASSEGQGVTDTQYF. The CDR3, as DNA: TGTGCCAGCAGTGAAGGGCAGGGGGTAACAGATACGCAGTATTTT.

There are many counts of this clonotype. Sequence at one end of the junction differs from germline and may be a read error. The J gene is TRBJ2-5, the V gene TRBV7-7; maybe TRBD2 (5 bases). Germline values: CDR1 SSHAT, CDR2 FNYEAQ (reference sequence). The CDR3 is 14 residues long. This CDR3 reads CASSLNAAQRAQYF. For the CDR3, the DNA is TGTGCTAGCAGCTTAAACGCCGCCCAGAGGGCCCAGTACTTC.

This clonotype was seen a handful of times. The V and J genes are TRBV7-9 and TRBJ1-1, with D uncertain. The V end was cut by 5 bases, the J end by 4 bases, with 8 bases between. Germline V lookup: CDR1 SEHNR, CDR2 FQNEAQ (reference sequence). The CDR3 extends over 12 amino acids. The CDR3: CASSQISTEAFF. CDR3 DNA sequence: TGTGCCAGCAGCCAGATAAGCACTGAAGCTTTCTTT.

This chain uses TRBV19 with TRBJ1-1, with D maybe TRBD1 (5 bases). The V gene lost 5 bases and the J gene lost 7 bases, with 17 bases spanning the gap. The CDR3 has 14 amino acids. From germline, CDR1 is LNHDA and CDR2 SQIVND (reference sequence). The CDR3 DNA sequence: TGTGCCAGTAGTTTCATGGGGGTGGAGGTTGAAGCTTTCTTT. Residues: CASSFMGVEVEAFF.

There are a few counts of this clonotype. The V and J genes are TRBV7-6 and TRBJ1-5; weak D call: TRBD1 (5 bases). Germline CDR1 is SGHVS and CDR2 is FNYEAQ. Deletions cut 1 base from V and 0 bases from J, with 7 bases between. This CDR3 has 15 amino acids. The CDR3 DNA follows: TGTGCCAGCAGCTTAGTGACAGATAGCAATCAGCCCCAGCATTTT. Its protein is CASSLVTDSNQPQHF. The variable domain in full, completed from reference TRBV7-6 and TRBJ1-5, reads GAGVSQSPRYKVTKRGQDVALRCDPISGHVSLYWYRQALGQGPEFLTYFNYEAQQDKSGLPNDRFSAERPEGSISTLTIQRTEQRDSAMYRCASSLVTDSNQPQHFGDGTRLSIL.